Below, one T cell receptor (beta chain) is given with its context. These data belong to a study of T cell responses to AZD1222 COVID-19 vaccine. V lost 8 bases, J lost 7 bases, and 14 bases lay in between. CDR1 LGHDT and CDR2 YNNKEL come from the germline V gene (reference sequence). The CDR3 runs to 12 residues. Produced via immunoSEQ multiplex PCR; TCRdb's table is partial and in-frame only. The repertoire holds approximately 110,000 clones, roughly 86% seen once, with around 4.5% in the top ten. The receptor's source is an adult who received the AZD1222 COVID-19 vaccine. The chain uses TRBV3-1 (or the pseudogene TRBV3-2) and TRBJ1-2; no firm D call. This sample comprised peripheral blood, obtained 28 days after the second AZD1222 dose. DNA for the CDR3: TGTGCCAGCGGACCCCCCCCTTTTGGCTACACCTTC. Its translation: CASGPPPFGYTF.